The rows below give T cell receptor beta chains drawn from one sample of a study of T cells after yellow fever vaccination. Each CDR3 protein gets one entry after TCRdb re-called the 5' RACE reads with MiXCR. The sample shows some 160,000 distinct CDR3 sequences, about a tenth of them seen only once. The sequences come from CD8+ T cells sorted from PBMCs, collected 45 days after the yellow fever booster vaccination. The receptors stem from a man aged 18 to 29 who received the YFV17D yellow fever vaccine. Each CDR3 is given with its conserved first and last residue. Fields, in order: V gene, CDR3 length, J gene, CDR3 protein.

TRBV12-3/TRBV12-4	12	TRBJ2-7	CASSLWTAEQYF
TRBV27	14	TRBJ1-1	CASSLWGVNTEAFF
TRBV7-3	15	TRBJ2-7	CASSLYPSAKSEQYF
TRBV20-1	14	TRBJ2-5	CSARGGGAQETQYF
TRBV6-5	16	TRBJ1-1	CASRHSRTGTNTEAFF
TRBV29-1	18	TRBJ2-5	CSVEDRPSAGGSQETQYF
TRBV6-5	13	TRBJ1-1	CASSWAGNTEAFF
TRBV7-2	15	TRBJ2-5	CASSISGGEEETQYF
TRBV3-1	11	TRBJ1-1	CASSQGLEAFF
TRBV4-1	15	TRBJ1-1	CASSQAGDWNTEAFF
TRBV5-6	16	TRBJ2-1	CASSPLQGWAYNEQFF
TRBV14	15	TRBJ2-6	CASSLLGPGANVLTF
TRBV12-3/TRBV12-4	15	TRBJ2-1	CASTDGTGDYNEQFF
TRBV29-1	11	TRBJ1-2	CSVGGDYGYTF
TRBV15	16	TRBJ2-2	CATSDSGPASTGELFF
TRBV5-1	13	TRBJ2-2	CASSLMLTGELFF
TRBV6-5	14	TRBJ2-6	CASSYSFLGNVLTF
TRBV2	16	TRBJ2-3	CASSARRAGGTDTQYF
TRBV12-3/TRBV12-4	15	TRBJ2-7	CASSRETGRGYEQYF
TRBV5-4	16	TRBJ2-2	CASSLGSTYFTGELFF
TRBV29-1	13	TRBJ1-2	CSVEVGYNYGYTF
TRBV7-3	13	TRBJ2-1	CASSPQGDSEQFF
TRBV7-2	15	TRBJ2-7	CASRPVGGSSYEQYF
TRBV24-1	15	TRBJ2-2	CATSESGVNTGELFF
TRBV3-1	18	TRBJ2-1	CASSQVGSGGLRLNEQFF
TRBV27	14	TRBJ2-1	CASSSYYKGVEQFF
TRBV6-5	15	TRBJ2-2	CASSRRTGRAGELFF
TRBV6-5	11	TRBJ2-1	CASSYGWEQFF
TRBV18	13	TRBJ2-3	CASSGKTTDTQYF
TRBV13	17	TRBJ2-3	CASSLERTGEGTDTQYF
TRBV12-3/TRBV12-4	14	TRBJ1-5	CASSLQGINQPQHF
TRBV7-2	11	TRBJ2-7	CASSQGHEQYF
TRBV20-1	14	TRBJ1-2	CSARDRVLHYGYTF
TRBV27	16	TRBJ1-1	CASSLYDSRQNTEAFF
TRBV6-5	14	TRBJ2-3	CASSSLPFQDTQYF
TRBV5-5	13	TRBJ2-2	CASSLTVTGELFF
TRBV7-3	14	TRBJ2-1	CASSPGIGYNEQFF
TRBV7-9	15	TRBJ1-1	CASSLVPSENTEAFF
TRBV12-3/TRBV12-4	13	TRBJ2-3	CASSLNPSVTQYF
TRBV9	16	TRBJ2-5	CASSVDSAESQETQYF
TRBV29-1	11	TRBJ1-2	CSVLQGDGYTF
TRBV7-3	15	TRBJ2-3	CASSPGPNGTDTQYF
TRBV6-1	14	TRBJ1-1	CASSARPVNTEAFF
TRBV14	17	TRBJ2-1	CASSRGPEGMSYNEQFF
TRBV12-3/TRBV12-4	17	TRBJ1-5	CASSLARTSFRYQPQHF
TRBV5-1	21	TRBJ2-1	CASSLEGLAGGFESSYNEQFF
TRBV4-1	15	TRBJ2-3	CASSQDTGSTDTQYF
TRBV6-2/TRBV6-3	12	TRBJ2-1	CATLRGYNEQFF
TRBV4-3	16	TRBJ2-3	CASSQESPYGTDTQYF
TRBV24-1	16	TRBJ2-3	CATSDGGRSNTDTQYF
TRBV9	16	TRBJ1-4	CASSAPTMGTDEKLFF
TRBV4-1	15	TRBJ2-1	CASSQDRSVYNEQFF
TRBV9	12	TRBJ2-3	CASSPWADTQYF
TRBV28	15	TRBJ1-2	CASSLSLEGNYGYTF
TRBV15	16	TRBJ2-1	CATSRVGDGGGDEQFF
TRBV4-1	16	TRBJ2-3	CASSNPGGTGPDTQYF
TRBV15	17	TRBJ2-1	CATSRSTRTSGYNEQFF